The clone carrying this T cell receptor beta chain has at least ten counts. No antigen is known for it. The data originate from a study of human T cells and chemical hapten exposure. Background on the study: Alopecia areata, totalis or universalis was found in mostly female patients.

The J segment lost 5 bases and the V segment lost 8 bases, leaving 7 bases of the junction unmatched. The CDR3 has 13 amino acids. From germline, CDR1 is SQVTM and CDR2 ANQGSEA. In TCRdb, the RACE reads were re-called with MiXCR into one record per CDR3 protein. The data contain about 120,000 distinct CDR3 sequences, 9% to 13% of them seen just once; the ten biggest clones take up about 1.4%. Time point reported: patch test 1, 2 weeks after DPC sensitization. The treatment here: therapeutic diphenylcyclopropenone sensitization with weekly scalp DPC. Whole-study results and caveats: The donors suffered from alopecia, so their immune response may not match that of healthy people.

The rearrangement joins TRBV29-1 to TRBJ2-3; 10 nucleotides agree with TRBD2. The TCR was taken from a woman aged 45-59 years with alopecia areata. Some clones in this sample may be carry-over from other donors' samples. This specimen consisted of whole blood, obtained in connection with sensitization to the hapten diphenylcyclopropenone (DPC). CDR3 sequence reads: CSISGGREDTQYF. Written as DNA, the CDR3 is TGCAGCATTAGCGGGGGGCGGGAAGATACGCAGTATTTT.